What follows are 19 T cell receptor beta chains derived from one specimen sequenced in a study of blood T cell repertoires in COVID-19. TCRdb keeps only in-frame clones here, not all; method: immunoSEQ multiplex PCR. The sample has about 230,000 clones; 80% to 90% are singletons. Sequencing was done on a sample of peripheral blood. The origin of the receptors is a man aged 45 to 65 with COVID-19, enrolled during active disease.

The chain links TRBV19 to TRBJ2-3; D gene unclear. This CDR3 is built from 13 residues. The germline V gene encodes CDR1 LNHDA and CDR2 SQIVND (reference sequence). Trimming pared 3 bases from V and 6 bases from J, leaving 10 bases between. The CDR3 bases are TGTGCCAGTAGTATTAATAGCTTGGATACGCAGTATTTT. This gives the protein CASSINSLDTQYF.

The rearrangement joins TRBV6-6 to TRBJ2-7; possibly TRBD2 for D (6 bases). The CDR3 runs to 13 residues. CDR1 is MNHNY and CDR2 is SVGAGI in the germline V gene (reference sequence). V was shortened by 3 bases and J by 6 bases, with 12 bases between the two germline ends. The CDR3 sequence is CASSYFGGREQYF. CDR3 nucleotide sequence: TGTGCCAGCAGTTATTTCGGAGGGCGCGAGCAGTACTTC.

The chain is built from TRBV3-1 (or the pseudogene TRBV3-2) and TRBJ2-2, with D tentatively TRBD1 (5 bases). This CDR3 spans 14 amino acids. V was shortened by 6 bases and J by 7 bases, with 15 bases between the two germline ends. CDR1 and CDR2 from the germline V gene are LGHDT and YNNKEL (reference sequence). The CDR3 DNA reads as TGTGCCAGCAGTCAGGGTGGAAACTACGGGGAGCTGTTTTTT. This translates into CASSQGGNYGELFF.

This chain uses TRBV27 with TRBJ2-6, with D unresolved. This CDR3 is built from 18 residues. Germline CDR1 is MNHEY and CDR2 is SMNVEV (reference sequence). The ends were cut back, 2 bases at V and 0 bases at J, with 14 bases in the middle. The CDR3 nucleotides read TGTGCCAGCAGTTTAACACCTCCTCCAGGCTCTGGGGCCAACGTCCTGACTTTC. Its protein is CASSLTPPPGSGANVLTF.

This clone has just one count. The gene calls are TRBV4-1 and TRBJ1-6; perhaps TRBD1 as D (6 bases). V was cut by 6 bases and J by 1 base, with 10 bases left in between. The germline V gene has CDR1 MGHRA and CDR2 YSYEKL. The CDR3 is 15 residues long. Written as DNA, the CDR3 is TGCGCCAGCAGTTCCAGGGGATCCTATAATTCACCCCTCCACTTT. Translation gives CASSSRGSYNSPLHF.

The chain employs TRBV24-1 and TRBJ2-2, with D tentatively TRBD1 (5 bases). Trimming pared 7 bases from V and 7 bases from J, leaving 12 bases between. Germline assignment: CDR1 KGHDR and CDR2 SFDVKD. The CDR3 has 13 amino acids. CDR3: CATSSRANGELFF. CDR3 DNA: TGTGCCACCAGCTCCAGGGCGAACGGGGAGCTGTTTTTT.

The V gene is TRBV11-2, the J gene TRBJ2-7; 11 positions agree with TRBD2. V dropped 4 bases and J dropped 1; count of bases not matched to a gene: 3. Germline CDR1 and CDR2: SGHAT and FQNNGV. The CDR3 has 15 residues. In DNA form, the CDR3 reads TGTGCCAGCAGCTCGGGGACTAGCGGTTCCTACGAGCAGTACTTC. As protein: CASSSGTSGSYEQYF.

This clone showed up just a few times. The J gene is TRBJ2-1, the V gene TRBV27; D perhaps matches TRBD2 (6 bases). Trimming shortened V by 5 bases and J by 15 bases, and 20 bases separated the two germline ends. The CDR3 extends over 13 amino acids. Germline CDR1 reads MNHEY; CDR2 reads SMNVEV (reference sequence). The CDR3 loop is CASSLTRAGTLFF. CDR3 DNA sequence: TGTGCCAGCAGTCTCACTCGGGCGGGAACGTTGTTCTTC.

The J gene is TRBJ1-1, the V gene TRBV27; unclear D gene. V dropped 4 bases and J dropped 1 base, with 13 bases sitting between them. Germline-derived CDR1 and CDR2 are MNHEY and SMNVEV (reference sequence). The CDR3 sequence is 15 residues long. DNA for the CDR3: TGTGCCAGCAGTTCAAAAGACATGGGGAACACTGAAGCTTTCTTT. Protein: CASSSKDMGNTEAFF.

The chain has TRBV28 and TRBJ1-3, with 8 bases lining up with TRBD1. Trimming took 6 bases from V and 2 from J; bases not matched to a gene: 9. Germline V gene sequence: CDR1 MDHEN, CDR2 SYDVKM. The CDR3 is 16 amino acids. Here the CDR3 reads CASRPRGTGAGNTIYF. As DNA, the CDR3 is TGTGCCAGCAGGCCCCGGGGGACAGGTGCTGGAAACACCATATATTTT. Full variable domain (rest looked up from reference TRBV28 and TRBJ1-3): DVKVTQSSRYLVKRTGEKVFLECVQDMDHENMFWYRQDPGLGLRLIYFSYDVKMKEKGDIPEGYSVSREKKERFSLILESASTNQTSMYLCASRPRGTGAGNTIYFGEGSWLTVV.

The V and J genes are TRBV5-1 and TRBJ1-1; TRBD1 agrees at 7 bases. V shed 4 bases, J shed 3 bases, and the junction held 9 bases outside the gene matches. This CDR3 is built from 15 residues. Per the germline V gene, CDR1 is SGHRS and CDR2 is YFSETQ. The CDR3: CASSPSSTGDTEAFF. The CDR3 nucleotides read TGCGCCAGCAGCCCCTCCTCCACAGGGGACACTGAAGCTTTCTTT.

The chain carries TRBV18 and TRBJ2-7, with TRBD2 matching over 8 bases. The J segment lost 4 bases and the V segment lost 0 bases, leaving 8 bases of the junction unmatched. This CDR3 spans 16 amino acids. The germline V gene encodes CDR1 KGHSH and CDR2 LQKENI. The CDR3 reads CASSPPGTGGPYEQYF. CDR3 bases: TGTGCCAGCTCACCACCGGGGACGGGAGGGCCTTACGAGCAGTACTTC.

The rearrangement uses TRBV28 and TRBJ1-2; TRBD1 matches at 9 bases. This CDR3 is 13 amino acids long. V lost 4 bases to trimming and J lost 10 bases; unmatched junction nucleotides: 7. Germline V gene data show CDR1 as MDHEN and CDR2 as SYDVKM. CDR3 in amino acids: CASSSGTGGLYTF. CDR3 coding DNA: TGTGCCAGCAGTTCGGGCACAGGGGGCCTCTACACCTTC.

V usage is TRBV7-2 and J usage is TRBJ2-5; 7 nucleotides line up with TRBD1. V lost 4 bases to trimming and J lost 5 bases; unmatched junction nucleotides: 4. CDR1 and CDR2 from the germline V gene are SGHTA and FQGNSA. The CDR3 loop spans 13 amino acids. The CDR3 DNA reads TGTGCCAGCAGCTCAGGGGGTCGCGAGACCCAGTACTTC. Translated, it gives CASSSGGRETQYF.

The chain joins TRBV15 to TRBJ2-5; D is unclear. From germline, CDR1 is LNHNV and CDR2 YYDKDF (reference sequence). The CDR3 is made up of 14 amino acids. V lost 8 bases and J lost 3, with 16 bases in between. CDR3 sequence: CATAPGLSKETQYF. The DNA for the CDR3 is TGTGCCACCGCCCCGGGTCTCTCGAAAGAGACCCAGTACTTC. Full variable domain (remainder filled in from reference TRBV15 and TRBJ2-5): DAMVIQNPRYQVTQFGKPVTLSCSQTLNHNVMYWYQQKSSQAPKLLFHYYDKDFNNEADTPDNFQSRRPNTSFCFLDIRSPGLGDTAMYLCATAPGLSKETQYFGPGTRLLVL.

J is TRBJ2-7 and V is TRBV2; the match to TRBD1 covers 9 bases. The CDR3 has 15 residues. Per the germline V gene, CDR1 is SNHLY and CDR2 is FYNNEI. After removal of 4 bases from V and 2 bases from J, the junction contained 6 bases not matched to a gene. The CDR3 loop reads CASSGGQGLPYEQYF. The CDR3, as DNA: TGTGCCAGCAGTGGGGGACAGGGACTGCCCTACGAGCAGTACTTC.

The chain uses TRBV5-1 and TRBJ2-7; TRBD2 is a possible D gene (5 bases). Germline assignment: CDR1 SGHRS and CDR2 YFSETQ. V was trimmed by 0 bases and J by 0 bases, leaving 10 bases between them. The CDR3 loop spans 15 amino acids. DNA for the CDR3: TGCGCCAGCAGCTTGGTTGTGGGAGCCTCCTACGAGCAGTACTTC. Translation gives CASSLVVGASYEQYF.

The chain recombines TRBV4-3 with TRBJ2-1; tentative D call: TRBD1 (6 bases). This CDR3 has 18 residues. Germline V gene sequence: CDR1 LGHNA, CDR2 YSLEER. Trimming removed 0 bases at V and 6 bases at J, with 21 bases between. The CDR3 region has the DNA TGCGCCAGCAGCCAAGATCGCGGTTGGCCAGGGGCCCGCAATGAGCAGTTCTTC. This translates into CASSQDRGWPGARNEQFF.

CDR3 nucleotides: TGTGCCAGTAGTATAGGGGGGACAACTGGAGGCTACACCTTC. Translation gives CASSIGGTTGGYTF. The chain couples TRBV19 to TRBJ1-2; maybe TRBD1 (6 bases). CDR3 length equals 14 residues. V was cut by 1 base and J by 8 bases, with 14 bases left in between. Germline CDR1 is LNHDA and CDR2 is SQIVND (reference sequence).